What follows describes a single T cell receptor (beta chain). Its antigen has not been determined. Per-base qualities were not stored, and no clone one base away is much larger. V and J are truncated by 1 base and 7 bases respectively, leaving an intervening sequence of 11 bases. Inclusive of the bounding cysteine and phenylalanine, the CDR3 is 14 residues long. Kept here is only the CDR3 DNA, which spans 42 bases and is read in frame from base 1. CDR1 and CDR2 are read off the germline V gene as SGHTA and FQGNSA. Library construction relied on the immunoSEQ multiplex PCR assay. For the multiplex PCR, a mixture combining 60 forward primers for TCR Vbeta segments and 13 reverse primers for TCR Jbeta segments was used. The CDR3 region of rearranged TCR beta genes was amplified from genomic DNA with a multiplex PCR assay. Amplified TCR beta libraries were sequenced as 87-base-pair reads on the Illumina HiSeq System. For the original study's pipeline: A later analysis tallied 75 million to 95 million unique TCR beta chains across the 666 repertoires, and approximately 11 million of those chains were shared by two or more donors. Raw reads were error-corrected and collapsed into unique sequences with a nearest-neighbor algorithm that merged closely related sequences to remove PCR and sequencing errors. Alignment of CDR3 sequences to IMGT reference sequences was used to assign V, D and J gene segments. Each retained sequence needed at least a six-nucleotide match to both a V gene segment and a J gene segment. A rearrangement counted as productive if the CDR3 had no stop codons and remained in frame with V and J, and every other rearrangement counted as non-productive. Following IMGT convention, CDR3 was defined as the stretch from the second conserved V-encoded cysteine up to the conserved J-encoded phenylalanine. In an earlier analysis of more than 550 of the donors, sequences lacking an unambiguous match to a single V gene segment were excluded. An earlier analysis of approximately 590 of the donors called V segments functional above 56.7% productive rearrangements and segregating when the between-donor standard deviation exceeded 5%. A statistical classification framework was built to diagnose cytomegalovirus status from the catalog of TCR beta chain sequences. In a later analysis, TCR nucleotide sequences were compared against IMGT/GENE-DB human TR gene sequences so that V and J genes could be assigned. In a later analysis, CDR3 sequences and most-parsimonious VDJ recombination scenarios were assigned using the TCRdist pipeline. In a later analysis, each TCR beta chain was defined by its CDR3 amino acid sequence together with its V-gene family, and reads lacking a unique V-gene family were excluded. As a way to deal with suspected cross-contamination and a sequencing artifact, a later analysis dropped hundreds of nucleotide sequences that were highly shared and had low generation probability. For each public chain, a later analysis derived a clonal expansion index from normalized ranks of inferred template counts within each repertoire. A later analysis computed generation probabilities with a VDJ recombination model fitted to out-of-frame rearrangements, and checked the results against IGoR. In a later analysis, hypergeometric tests were used to score TCR-TCR, TCR-HLA and TCR-CMV co-occurrence, with a repertoire-size bias correction applied to TCR pairs. False discovery rates were estimated in a later analysis by permuting HLA or CMV assignments 20 times. In a later analysis, co-occurring TCRs were grouped using DBSCAN, and TCRdist sequence similarity was added for clustering within HLA-allele-positive subsets. Repertoires with fewer than 30,000 or more than 120,000 public chains were left out of co-occurrence clustering, as were about five repertoires with anomalous nucleotide sharing. TCRdb obtained this table from immuneACCESS and retained in-frame rearrangements with V and J assigned. These tables miss some clones; where compared with another copy, unresolved V genes account for less than half of the shortfall, and the remainder is unexplained. The V and J calls and clone size come from that table; D and trimming were worked out from the DNA. A total of more than 75,000 clones appear in this sample, 70% to 80% of them only once. The ten largest clones take up around 15% of the sample.

The data were taken from a study of cytomegalovirus exposure and HLA in healthy donors (dated by TCRdb to between 2016 and 2019). With regard to the full study: An earlier analysis of under 600 of the donors reported 250 to 350 Gb of sequence data and 117 million unique TCR beta sequences from some 180 million T cells. Typing coverage varied by locus: roughly 620-640 donors for A, B, C, DRB1 and DQB1; approximately 500 for DQA1; 600 to 610 for DPA1; 450 to 480 for DPB1. Of the 300 to 500 genotyped donors, 75% to 85% were placed in the genetic ancestry cluster associated with self-reported Caucasian donors. Every discovery cohort repertoire had been produced on one sequencing platform. A separate validation cohort of roughly 130 different subjects was used in addition to the roughly 640-subject first cohort. Donor age, sex, ethnicity and CMV serostatus were compiled alongside the repertoire data. A later genetic analysis took genome-wide SNP genotypes for 398 of the 666 donors and used that subset as a discovery cohort. To study patterns of TCR occurrence, a later analysis re-analyzed previously published TCR beta repertoires from around 660 donors and added high-resolution HLA genotyping. The later analysis used no new phenotypic data to find candidate immune exposures, relying instead on TCR beta sequences and their occurrence across donors. HLA typing included class I and class II loci at four-digit resolution. On average, 235,054 unique TCR beta nucleotide sequences were sequenced per donor among a few hundred genotyped donors of the cohort, with roughly 19% of those sequences being non-productive. The study used immunosequencing to profile the T cell repertoires of approximately 650 subjects and linked those repertoires to cytomegalovirus serostatus. To predict cytomegalovirus infection status, the study combined high-throughput TCR immunosequencing, statistical association of individual TCRs with disease status, and machine learning. The study aimed to test whether cataloging public T cell receptors could reveal signatures of past pathogen exposure. An early release that covered fewer than 750 HLA-typed donors contained 300 to 350 gigabases of sequencing data and tens of millions of unique TCR sequences. Four to six DR-DQ haplotypes were handled as single units for association and clustering, since linkage in the cohort was strong. To decide whether each TCR beta V gene segment behaved as functional or pseudogenic, an earlier analysis of nearly 600 of the donors relied on high-throughput TCR beta sequencing. Points the paper makes about the study in general: Because counts were too low, about 15 rarely observed V segments, including chromosome 9 orphons, were left out of the earlier analysis of several hundred of the donors. According to a later analysis, parvovirus B19, influenza, CMV and Epstein-Barr virus appeared linked to several top co-occurrence clusters. An earlier analysis of approximately 540 of the donors showed that most TCR beta V segments appeared in productive rearrangements either about 87% or about 30% of the time, which broadly matched IMGT annotations. A further reported finding was that TCR beta sequences accurately predicted the HLA-A and HLA-B alleles for most subjects in the first cohort. Correlated functional status among segregating V segments might be attributable to linkage disequilibrium, but an unknown experimental factor could not be ruled out. In a later analysis, the rate of TCR association differed among HLA loci, with DRB1 alleles having the most associated TCRs and HLA-C alleles having the fewest. The study listed 150 to 200 TCR beta chains as associated with cytomegalovirus. Most TCR sequences were observed very rarely across donors, whereas some public TCRs were present in many individuals. Some IMGT-functional V segments, including TRBV6-2 and TRBV6-3, could not be distinguished by the 87-base-pair reads and were therefore excluded. In vitro tests confirmed that three of the cytomegalovirus-associated TCR beta chains recognize cytomegalovirus antigens. Assigning TCR associations to individual alleles was difficult when HLA alleles, especially DR and DQ, strongly co-occurred. In a later analysis, HLA-associated TCR beta chains were found to be more clonally expanded and to have lower generation probabilities than equally common non-associated chains. According to a later genetic analysis, donors in an Asian-associated ancestry cluster had fewer N-insertions in productive TCRs than the approximately 700-donor mean. Specific HLA alleles were associated with roughly 16,000 TCR beta sequences at a false discovery rate of 0.05 in a later analysis. The presence/absence analyses assumed that sequencing depth was roughly uniform across donors, and that assumption may not be true. A cluster of highly shared sequence variants was judged likely to be a technical artifact of the sequencing pipeline. In this cohort, only TCR beta chains were sequenced, and detectable features were limited by the absence of alpha or paired-chain data. In both the original and validation cohorts, the classifier was reported to diagnose cytomegalovirus status with high specificity and sensitivity. In a later analysis, most CMV-associated TCR beta chains were found to appear HLA-restricted, with HLA associations seemingly driven largely by CMV exposure. According to the authors, the approach could potentially be generalized to other disease states and immunological phenotypes. HLA typing was unavailable for some donors at each locus, so association tests used only the typed subset. Immune exposure information for the cohort was limited to CMV serostatus. V-gene and J-gene trimming of TCR beta chains was associated with a missense DCLRE1C variant in a later genetic analysis, and the association was replicated in an independent cohort.

The cohort was made up of 500 to 800 healthy bone marrow donors. At the time of sampling, every cohort member was nominally healthy, though immune exposures that went unrecorded were likely present. The donor tested CMV seropositive, placing the donor among the roughly 270 seropositive members of the cohort. Every donor gave a peripheral blood sample, and the peripheral blood mononuclear cells from that sample were used for TCR beta sequencing. Genomic DNA extraction from the blood cell samples was performed with the Qiagen DNeasy Blood Extraction Kit. The sequenced sample consisted of PBMCs. This TCR was recovered from a woman aged 40 to 50 in good health and CMV-seropositive. The rearrangement combines TRBV7-2 with TRBJ2-1; TRBD2 is perhaps the D gene, given 6 matching bases. The nucleotide sequence reads as follows: TGTGCCAGCAGCTTAGGAAGAGGGAGGAATGAGCAGTTCTTC. This translates into CASSLGRGRNEQFF.